This T cell receptor beta chain was sequenced for a study of blood T cells in healthy people across ages. Study overall: Capture by template switching was about one barcoded beta molecule per two T cells.

The trim removed 2 bases at V and 5 bases at J, leaving 12 bases unmatched. This CDR3 region has 17 residues. The germline V gene encodes CDR1 MDHEN and CDR2 SYDVKM. Drawing of peripheral blood yielded about 9.7 milliliters from each donor. A second PCR of about 7 to 12 cycles used a sample-barcoded 5' primer and a J-beta primer mix. From the 5' RACE reads, TCRdb called clonotypes with MiXCR, one entry per CDR3 protein. Of approximately 760,000 distinct CDR3 sequences listed, roughly 25% are singletons. These data are also associated with another study on T cells of mothers and their children.

Sequencing was performed on blood. This clonotype originated in a boy aged 10-17 years in good health. The chain links TRBV28 to TRBJ1-5; TRBD1 matches at 7 bases. In DNA, the CDR3 is TGTGCCAGCAGTTTAAGGAGGGGGCAGGTATACCATCAGCCCCAGCATTTT. It yields the protein CASSLRRGQVYHQPQHF.